Shown below are 14 T cell receptor beta chains from a single sample sequenced in a study of Graves' ophthalmopathy and Graves' hyperthyroidism. Using RNA transcripts, the TCR beta CDR3 regions were amplified. Second-round multiplex PCR came after a first-round RT-PCR that employed HTBI primers. TCRdb used MiXCR to reprocess the multiplex PCR reads, holding one entry per CDR3 protein. Of over 650,000 distinct CDR3 sequences detected, roughly two fifths appear once; the ten largest clones hold 3% to 4%. The source material was peripheral blood. The source of these receptors is an adult man with Graves' ophthalmopathy.

The sample holds many counts of this clonotype. V and J are TRBV9 and TRBJ2-5, with 8 bases fitting TRBD1. V dropped 4 bases and J dropped 5; count of bases not matched to a gene: 13. The CDR3 runs to 16 residues. In germline, CDR1 is SGDLS, CDR2 YYNGEE. CDR3 loop: CASSPGQGWVTETQYF. The CDR3 DNA is TGTGCCAGCAGCCCTGGACAGGGATGGGTCACGGAGACCCAGTACTTC.

V and J are TRBV29-1 and TRBJ1-1, with D unclear. The CDR3 length is 12 residues. Germline values: CDR1 SQVTM, CDR2 ANQGSEA. Trimming left V 8 bases short and J 3 bases short, with 13 bases between. In nucleotides, the CDR3 is TGCAGCTCAGGAACGGCCGACACTGAAGCTTTCTTT. Translation gives CSSGTADTEAFF.

This clonotype was picked up many times. The rearrangement joins TRBV4-1 to TRBJ1-1; D gene ambiguous. The ends were cut back, 0 bases at V and 2 bases at J, with 10 bases in the middle. The CDR3 totals 15 residues. From germline, CDR1 is MGHRA and CDR2 YSYEKL. The CDR3 nucleotides read TGCGCCAGCAGCCAAGAGAGCAGGCTAAACACTGAAGCTTTCTTT. Translating it yields CASSQESRLNTEAFF.

This clonotype was observed many times. This chain links TRBV4-2 with TRBJ2-5; 13 nucleotides match TRBD2. Germline CDR1 reads LGHNA; CDR2 reads YNFKEQ. The CDR3 extends over 15 amino acids. V lost 3 bases and J lost 5; bases outside the gene matches: 3. The CDR3 coding sequence is TGTGCCAGCAGCCATGGACTAGCGGGGGACGAGACCCAGTACTTC. Amino acid sequence: CASSHGLAGDETQYF.

This rearrangement joins TRBV5-1 to TRBJ1-5; D not certain. Looked up from germline, CDR1 is SGHRS and CDR2 is YFSETQ. V lost 0 bases, J lost 6 bases, and 13 bases lay in between. The CDR3 contains 15 residues. CDR3: CASSLDRAGAQPQHF. For the CDR3, the DNA is TGCGCCAGCAGCTTGGATAGAGCAGGAGCTCAGCCCCAGCATTTT.

This clonotype was recorded at least ten times. This chain connects TRBV7-6 to TRBJ2-7; the match to TRBD1 covers 8 bases. J lost 1 base, V lost 5 bases, and 4 bases had no gene match. CDR1 SGHVS and CDR2 FNYEAQ come from the germline V gene. CDR3 length: 14 residues. CDR3 DNA: TGTGCCAGCAGCGTCAGACAGGGGTCCTACGAGCAGTACTTC. Residues: CASSVRQGSYEQYF.

This clonotype was picked up one time. This sequence joins TRBV14 and TRBJ2-7; D uncertain. Germline loops: CDR1 SGHDN, CDR2 FVKESK. This CDR3 is built from 13 residues. V gave up 0 bases and J gave up 5 bases, with 8 bases separating them. This CDR3 reads CASSQDPADEQYF. The CDR3 nucleotides are TGTGCCAGCAGCCAAGACCCGGCAGACGAGCAGTACTTC. The whole variable domain, filled in from reference TRBV14 and TRBJ2-7, reads EAGVTQFPSHSVIEKGQTVTLRCDPISGHDNLYWYRRVMGKEIKFLLHFVKESKQDESGMPNNRFLAERTGGTYSTLKVQPAELEDSGVYFCASSQDPADEQYFGPGTRLTVT.

Many counts were recorded for this clonotype. The gene calls are TRBV7-8 and TRBJ1-1; no firm D call. The CDR3 sequence is 11 residues long. Trimming took off 8 bases at V and 4 bases at J, with 8 bases between the two ends. The germline CDR1 and CDR2 sequences are SGHVS and FQNEAQ. The CDR3 sequence is CASGAGTEAFF. CDR3 DNA: TGTGCCAGCGGAGCCGGCACTGAAGCTTTCTTT. Together with reference TRBV7-8 and TRBJ1-1, the CDR3 gives the full variable domain: GAGVSQSPRYKVAKRGQDVALRCDPISGHVSLFWYQQALGQGPEFLTYFQNEAQLDKSGLPSDRFFAERPEGSVSTLKIQRTQQEDSAVYLCASGAGTEAFFGQGTRLTVV.

This clonotype showed up just a few times. The genes are TRBV6-1 and TRBJ1-2, with D perhaps TRBD1 (5 bases). The CDR3 sequence is 15 residues long. Trimming removed 7 bases from V and 3 bases from J, with 18 bases in between. Germline V CDR1 and CDR2: MNHNS, SASEGT. CDR3 nucleotide sequence: TGTGCCAGCACTAACCAAACCAGGGCTCACTATGGCTACACCTTC. Its protein product is CASTNQTRAHYGYTF.

The chain's CDR3 is CASGYSRAYEQYF. CDR3 bases: TGTGCCAGCGGTTACTCACGGGCCTACGAGCAGTACTTC. The chain carries TRBV10-3 and TRBJ2-7; D remains unclear. The CDR3 has 13 amino acids. The V and J ends lost 10 bases and 2 bases respectively, with 15 bases between them. Germline CDR1 and CDR2: ENHRY and SYGVKD.

This rearrangement joins TRBV25-1 to TRBJ2-7, with 9 bases that match TRBD1. Trimming removed 7 bases from V and 1 base from J; junction bases left unmatched: 8. CDR3 size: 15 residues. Germline CDR1 reads MGHDK; CDR2 reads SYGVNS. The CDR3 region is CASNGMTGGSYEQYF. CDR3 DNA sequence: TGTGCCAGCAACGGAATGACAGGGGGTTCCTACGAGCAGTACTTC.

Details on this clonotype: A much more abundant neighbour one base away suggests this may be a read error. CDR3 nucleotides: TGTGCCAGCAACCCACGGGCCCCGAACACTGAAGCTTTCTTT. Translating gives CASNPRAPNTEAFF. V gene TRBV9 combines with J gene TRBJ1-1; D not resolved. CDR1 SGDLS and CDR2 YYNGEE come from the germline V gene. Trimming left V 6 bases short and J 1 base short, with 13 bases between. This CDR3 is built from 14 residues.

The J gene is TRBJ1-5, the V gene TRBV20-1, with TRBD1 as a possible D gene (5 bases). This CDR3 is 12 amino acids long. CDR1 is DFQATT and CDR2 is SNEGSKA in the germline V gene (reference sequence). The ends were cut back, 2 bases at V and 6 bases at J, with 8 bases in the middle. This CDR3 reads CSARQGGQPQHF. The CDR3 DNA follows: TGCAGTGCTAGACAGGGCGGTCAGCCCCAGCATTTT.

With regard to this clonotype: One base away lies a much larger clone, so this may be a sequencing read error. The chain recombines TRBV7-2 with TRBJ1-1; D perhaps matches TRBD1 (5 bases). The CDR3 spans 14 residues. Germline CDR1 SGHTA, CDR2 FQGNSA. The CDR3 is CASSPWGVPTEALF. In DNA, the CDR3 is TGTGCCAGCAGCCCCTGGGGGGTTCCAACTGAAGCTCTCTTT.